Following are 32 T cell receptor beta chains from one sample sequenced in a study of blood T cell repertoires in COVID-19 (dated by TCRdb to the early 2020s). The protocol used for the library was the immunoSEQ multiplex PCR assay. TCRdb provides this immuneACCESS table in a form limited to in-frame rearrangements. Some clones are lacking; in checked studies, under half of them reflect an unresolved V gene, and why the rest are absent is not known. The table for this sample lists around 220,000 clones; roughly 82% of them were counted only once. The ten largest clones add up to 4% to 6% of the sample. Material for sequencing was peripheral blood. Receptors originate from a woman of 80 years or more with active or convalescent COVID-19.

The chain is built from TRBV21-1 and TRBJ1-3; TRBD1 is the table's D call and was not checked against the DNA. TRBV21-1 is a known pseudogene. This CDR3 has 17 amino acids. The CDR3 bases are TGTGCCAGCAGCAAAGGACCACAGGGGGCATGGGGAAACACCATATATTTT. It encodes CASSKGPQGAWGNTIYF.

The V call is TRBV3-1 (or the pseudogene TRBV3-2), the J call TRBJ2-1; the match to TRBD2 covers 14 bases. J was trimmed by 7 bases and V by 2 bases; bases with no gene match: 7. Germline loops: CDR1 LGHDT, CDR2 YNNKEL (reference sequence). The CDR3 runs 17 residues. Written as DNA, the CDR3 is TGTGCCAGCAGCCAAACAACCGGGACTAGCGGGAGAAATGAGCAGTTCTTC. Residues: CASSQTTGTSGRNEQFF.

The DNA of the CDR3 is TGTGCCGCCGGGGGGGGGTTTCGAAATCAGCCCCAGCATTTT. Protein sequence: CAAGGGFRNQPQHF. This rearrangement joins TRBV19 to TRBJ1-5; D possibly corresponds to TRBD1 (5 bases). Germline loops: CDR1 LNHDA, CDR2 SQIVND (reference sequence). Trimming removed 11 bases from V and 4 bases from J, with 18 bases in between. The length of the CDR3 is 14 residues. The complete variable domain, with remaining parts taken from reference TRBV19 and TRBJ1-5, reads DGGITQSPKYLFRKEGQNVTLSCEQNLNHDAMYWYRQDPGQGLRLIYYSQIVNDFQKGDIAEGYSVSREKKESFPLTVTSAQKNPTAFYLCAAGGGFRNQPQHFGDGTRLSIL.

This rearrangement joins TRBV12-3 or TRBV12-4 to TRBJ1-1; D is uncertain. This CDR3 region has 11 residues. V lost 6 bases and J lost 11, with 13 bases in between. CDR3 DNA sequence: TGTGCCAGCAGCCTCGAGGGAAGGGCTTTCTTT. This codes for CASSLEGRAFF.

This clone occurred once. The rearrangement joins TRBV30 to TRBJ2-7, with 9 bases matching TRBD2. Germline CDR1 GTSNPN, CDR2 SVGIG (reference sequence). The CDR3 extends over 15 amino acids. V lost 0 bases to trimming and J lost 3 bases; unmatched junction nucleotides: 6. CDR3 sequence reads: CAWSVGLAGHYEQYF. Written as DNA, the CDR3 is TGTGCCTGGAGTGTAGGGCTAGCGGGGCACTACGAGCAGTACTTC.

This clone occurred a few times. The CDR3 nucleotides read TGCGCCAGCAGTGAGGGTCCGGGGGGGGACTTTTACAATGAGCAGTTCTTC. Translated: CASSEGPGGDFYNEQFF. The J gene is TRBJ2-1, the V gene TRBV10-1; 8 bases are a match to TRBD2. The CDR3 extends over 17 amino acids. The ends lost 2 bases at V and 4 bases at J; junction bases unmatched: 10. Germline values: CDR1 WNHNN, CDR2 SYGVQD (reference sequence).

Details on this clone: Additional DNA sequences in this sample encode the identical CDR3. The chain is built from TRBV18 and TRBJ1-5, with 7 bases aligning to TRBD1. The CDR3 is 14 residues long. CDR1 and CDR2 from the germline V gene are KGHSH and LQKENI. The junction had 0 bases not matched to a gene; V was cut back by 2 bases and J by 2 bases. The CDR3 sequence: CASSPTGGNQPQHF. CDR3 in DNA: TGTGCCAGCTCACCAACAGGGGGCAATCAGCCCCAGCATTTT.

The V and J genes are TRBV5-1 and TRBJ2-5, with TRBD1 as a possible D gene (6 bases). V was trimmed by 1 base and J by 0 bases, leaving 7 bases between them. The CDR3 has 14 residues. CDR1 and CDR2 from the germline V gene are SGHRS and YFSETQ. The CDR3 loop is CASSLTGHQETQYF. Here the CDR3 DNA reads TGCGCCAGCAGCTTGACAGGGCACCAAGAGACCCAGTACTTC.

This clone was observed at least ten times. One junction end disagrees with the germline gene, perhaps due to a read error. J is TRBJ1-5 and V is TRBV30; TRBD1 matches 12 bases. In germline, CDR1 is GTSNPN, CDR2 SVGIG (reference sequence). CDR3 size: 14 residues. The CDR3 bases are TGTGCCTGGTCCTCCGGGACAGGGGGCTCCCCCCGGCATTTT. Residues: CAWSSGTGGSPRHF. The whole variable domain, filled in from reference TRBV30 and TRBJ1-5, reads SQTIHQWPATLVQPVGSPLSLECTVEGTSNPNLYWYRQAAGRGLQLLFYSVGIGQISSEVPQNLSASRPQDRQFILSSKKLLLSDSGFYLCAWSSGTGGSPRHFGDGTRLSIL.

This clone was counted between two and nine times. The J gene is TRBJ2-2, the V gene TRBV19; 10 nucleotides match TRBD1. V shed 3 bases and J 3 bases; nucleotides not matched to a gene: 1. The CDR3 length is 15 residues. CDR1 LNHDA and CDR2 SQIVND come from the germline V gene (reference sequence). The CDR3: CASSMGQGHTGELFF. For the CDR3, the DNA is TGTGCCAGTAGTATGGGACAGGGGCACACCGGGGAGCTGTTTTTT.

The chain recombines TRBV5-1 with TRBJ1-1, with D uncertain. V shed 4 bases and J shed 8 bases, with 18 bases lying between them. The CDR3 length is 14 residues. Germline V CDR1 and CDR2: SGHRS, YFSETQ. CDR3 DNA sequence: TGCGCCAGCAGCCCAGACATAATAAGTGGGGAAGCTTTCTTT. Translating it yields CASSPDIISGEAFF.

Only a few counts were recorded for this clone. The chain combines TRBV5-1 with TRBJ2-7; TRBD1 might be the D (5 bases). Germline lookup yields CDR1 SGHRS and CDR2 YFSETQ. CDR3 length: 13 amino acids. The V and J ends lost 2 bases and 0 bases respectively, with 6 bases between them. The DNA for the CDR3 is TGCGCCAGCAGCTTCGGACACTCCTACGAGCAGTACTTC. It codes for CASSFGHSYEQYF.

J is TRBJ1-4 and V is TRBV6-6; tentative D call: TRBD1 (5 bases). CDR3 length equals 14 residues. Deletions cut 2 bases from V and 8 bases from J, with 12 bases between. Germline V gene lookup returns CDR1 MNHNY and CDR2 SVGAGI (reference sequence). The CDR3 DNA follows: TGTGCCAGCAGTTACCTGCGGCAGGGCGAAAAACTGTTTTTT. This encodes CASSYLRQGEKLFF.

The V gene is TRBV30, the J gene TRBJ2-7, with D perhaps matching TRBD1 (5 bases). The CDR3 is 15 amino acids. Germline CDR1 and CDR2: GTSNPN and SVGIG (reference sequence). Trimming pared 0 bases from V and 0 bases from J, leaving 12 bases between. DNA of the CDR3: TGTGCCTGGAGTGTAGGGGCGGTGAGCTCCTACGAGCAGTACTTC. It translates to CAWSVGAVSSYEQYF.

CDR3 sequence reads: CASSATGLVYGYTF. As DNA, the CDR3 is TGTGCCAGTAGCGCAACAGGGTTAGTATATGGCTACACCTTC. The chain combines TRBV19 with TRBJ1-2, with a tentative D call TRBD1 (6 bases). The CDR3 totals 14 residues. V lost 6 bases and J lost 5, with 16 bases in between. CDR1 is LNHDA, CDR2 SQIVND, per germline (reference sequence).

This clone was observed a few times. The chain recombines TRBV5-1 with TRBJ2-1; 8 positions match TRBD2. With V trimmed by 4 bases and J by 4 bases, 4 bases remained unmatched. The CDR3 covers 14 residues. Germline V gives CDR1 SGHRS, CDR2 YFSETQ. CDR3 protein: CASSRSGEYNEQFF. The CDR3 DNA sequence: TGCGCCAGCAGCCGTAGCGGGGAGTACAATGAGCAGTTCTTC.

The gene calls are TRBV11-2 and TRBJ1-3; D remains ambiguous. The length of the CDR3 is 15 residues. Germline CDR1 and CDR2: SGHAT and FQNNGV. Trimming removed 3 bases at V and 0 bases at J, with 9 bases between. CDR3 amino acids: CASSFGRNSGNTIYF. The CDR3 DNA reads TGTGCCAGCAGCTTTGGCCGAAACTCTGGAAACACCATATATTTT.

This clone occurred once. This rearrangement joins TRBV29-1 to TRBJ2-1; a possible D gene is TRBD1 (5 bases). V gave up 4 bases and J gave up 2 bases, with 9 bases separating them. From germline, CDR1 is SQVTM and CDR2 ANQGSEA. This CDR3 has 13 residues. CDR3 region: CSVVDSPYNEQFF. The CDR3 bases are TGCAGCGTTGTTGACAGTCCCTACAATGAGCAGTTCTTC.

The chain has TRBV28 and TRBJ1-4; weak D call: TRBD1 (5 bases). The CDR3 length is 12 residues. The germline V and J ends were trimmed by 6 bases and 10 bases, with 12 bases remaining between them. CDR1 and CDR2 from the germline V gene are MDHEN and SYDVKM. The CDR3 loop reads CASSQGRGKLFF. CDR3 nucleotides: TGTGCCAGCAGCCAGGGAAGGGGAAAACTGTTTTTT.

V gene TRBV20-1 combines with J gene TRBJ2-7; TRBD2 is a possible D gene (5 bases). The CDR3 totals 15 residues. Germline assignment: CDR1 DFQATT and CDR2 SNEGSKA (reference sequence). The germline V and J ends were trimmed by 3 bases and 4 bases, with 19 bases remaining between them. This CDR3 is CSASSTGSRVYEQYF. The CDR3 bases are TGCAGTGCTAGTAGTACGGGGTCGAGGGTATACGAGCAGTACTTC.

Here the CDR3 reads CSASNAQGVVYGYTF. CDR3 DNA sequence: TGCAGTGCTAGTAACGCTCAGGGGGTGGTCTATGGCTACACCTTC. The chain is built from TRBV20-1 and TRBJ1-2; 7 bases line up with TRBD1. Germline loops: CDR1 DFQATT, CDR2 SNEGSKA (reference sequence). The V segment lost 3 bases and the J segment 4 bases; nucleotides outside the gene matches: 11. The CDR3 loop spans 15 amino acids.

This sequence joins TRBV29-1 and TRBJ2-7; D remains unclear. V lost 6 bases and J lost 6, with 18 bases in between. Germline CDR1 is SQVTM and CDR2 is ANQGSEA. The CDR3 extends over 13 amino acids. The CDR3 here is CSVIRGGVGEQYF. As DNA, the CDR3 is TGCAGCGTCATTCGCGGCGGAGTGGGCGAGCAGTACTTC.

The rearrangement uses TRBV4-2 and TRBJ2-7, with D perhaps matching TRBD1 (7 bases). Germline values: CDR1 LGHNA, CDR2 YNFKEQ. Trimming removed 0 bases at V and 3 bases at J, with 12 bases between. This CDR3 region has 15 residues. The CDR3: CASSQDQGGDYEQYF. The DNA for the CDR3 is TGTGCCAGCAGCCAAGATCAGGGGGGAGACTACGAGCAGTACTTC.

The chain combines TRBV5-1 with TRBJ1-4; 8 bases agree with TRBD1. The CDR3 is made up of 20 amino acids. V shed 1 base, J shed 0 bases, and the junction held 14 bases outside the gene matches. The V gene's germline CDR1 is SGHRS and CDR2 YFSETQ. Written as DNA, the CDR3 is TGCGCCAGCAGCTTGACTTCCGGACAGGGAGGGGTCTCAACTAATGAAAAACTGTTTTTT. This gives the protein CASSLTSGQGGVSTNEKLFF.

In its sample, this clone was seen once. The chain joins TRBV6-4 to TRBJ1-2; no firm D call. The germline V gene encodes CDR1 MRHNA and CDR2 SNTAGT. CDR3 length: 13 residues. V was pared by 5 bases and J by 3 bases, with 10 bases between. CDR3 protein: CASSPSGHYGYTF. The CDR3 region has the DNA TGTGCCAGCAGTCCCTCTGGGCACTATGGCTACACCTTC.

The V call is TRBV27, the J call TRBJ1-4; D unresolved. This CDR3 has 13 residues. The V gene's germline CDR1 is MNHEY and CDR2 SMNVEV (reference sequence). V dropped 3 bases and J dropped 5 bases, with 7 bases sitting between them. The CDR3 DNA sequence: TGTGCCAGCAGTTTCCAACAGAATGAAAAACTGTTTTTT. Translated: CASSFQQNEKLFF.

V usage is TRBV4-1 and J usage is TRBJ2-1, with D perhaps TRBD2 (6 bases). V was trimmed by 2 bases and J by 2 bases, leaving 10 bases between them. The CDR3 totals 15 residues. CDR1 and CDR2 (germline): MGHRA, YSYEKL. The DNA of the CDR3 is TGCGCCAGCAGCCAAATGGGACTTCCCTACAATGAGCAGTTCTTC. The encoded protein is CASSQMGLPYNEQFF.

The rearrangement links TRBV12-3 or TRBV12-4 to TRBJ1-2; D is unclear. Trimming cost V 3 bases and J 7 bases, with 6 bases left between them. The CDR3 loop spans 11 amino acids. CDR3 region: CASSFRGGYTF. The CDR3 DNA reads as TGTGCCAGCAGTTTTCGGGGTGGCTACACCTTC.

The CDR3 DNA sequence: TGTGCCATCAGTAGTGTGAAATCAGGTCTACAAGAGACCCAGTACTTC. Protein: CAISSVKSGLQETQYF. The rearrangement joins TRBV10-3 to TRBJ2-5, with unresolved D. The V gene's germline CDR1 is ENHRY and CDR2 SYGVKD. The CDR3 covers 16 residues. Trimming took 5 bases from V and 2 from J, leaving 18 bases between them.

This rearrangement joins TRBV28 to TRBJ2-3; D remains ambiguous. Per germline, CDR1 MDHEN and CDR2 SYDVKM. This CDR3 is 15 amino acids long. Trimming removed 5 bases at V and 2 bases at J, with 14 bases between. This chain's CDR3 is CASSARPLDTDTQYF. The CDR3 bases are TGTGCCAGCAGTGCCCGTCCACTCGACACAGATACGCAGTATTTT.

The genes are TRBV7-2 and TRBJ2-7, with 11 bases identical to TRBD2. This CDR3 is built from 18 residues. With V trimmed by 2 bases and J by 0 bases, 9 bases remained unmatched. The germline gives CDR1 SGHTA, CDR2 FQGNSA. As DNA, the CDR3 is TGTGCCAGCAGCTTAACCTTAACCGGGACTAGCGGCTCCTACGAGCAGTACTTC. Amino acids: CASSLTLTGTSGSYEQYF.

The chain links TRBV5-1 to TRBJ1-6, with a weak D call TRBD1 (6 bases). Germline assignment: CDR1 SGHRS and CDR2 YFSETQ. CDR3 length: 15 amino acids. The V end was cut by 4 bases, the J end by 7 bases, with 15 bases between. CDR3 DNA sequence: TGCGCCAGCAGCCAGTGGCAGGGGTTCAATTCACCCCTCCACTTT. The encoded protein is CASSQWQGFNSPLHF.